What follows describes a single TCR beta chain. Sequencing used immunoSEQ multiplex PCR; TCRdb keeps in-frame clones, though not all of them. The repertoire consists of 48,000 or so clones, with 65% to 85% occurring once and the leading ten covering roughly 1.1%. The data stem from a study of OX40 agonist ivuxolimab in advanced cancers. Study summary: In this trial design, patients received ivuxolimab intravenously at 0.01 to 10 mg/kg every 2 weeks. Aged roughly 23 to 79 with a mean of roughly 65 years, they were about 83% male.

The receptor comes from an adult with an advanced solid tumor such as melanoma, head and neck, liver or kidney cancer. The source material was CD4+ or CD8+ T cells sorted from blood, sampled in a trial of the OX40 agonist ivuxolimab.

In DNA form, the CDR3 reads TGCGCCAGCAGCGGAGGGACTATGAAAAACACCATATATTTT. Residues: CASSGGTMKNTIYF. V gene TRBV5-1 combines with J gene TRBJ1-3, with TRBD1 as a possible D gene (5 bases). Deletions cut 4 bases from V and 6 bases from J, with 14 bases between. The CDR3 runs 14 residues. Germline values: CDR1 SGHRS, CDR2 YFSETQ.